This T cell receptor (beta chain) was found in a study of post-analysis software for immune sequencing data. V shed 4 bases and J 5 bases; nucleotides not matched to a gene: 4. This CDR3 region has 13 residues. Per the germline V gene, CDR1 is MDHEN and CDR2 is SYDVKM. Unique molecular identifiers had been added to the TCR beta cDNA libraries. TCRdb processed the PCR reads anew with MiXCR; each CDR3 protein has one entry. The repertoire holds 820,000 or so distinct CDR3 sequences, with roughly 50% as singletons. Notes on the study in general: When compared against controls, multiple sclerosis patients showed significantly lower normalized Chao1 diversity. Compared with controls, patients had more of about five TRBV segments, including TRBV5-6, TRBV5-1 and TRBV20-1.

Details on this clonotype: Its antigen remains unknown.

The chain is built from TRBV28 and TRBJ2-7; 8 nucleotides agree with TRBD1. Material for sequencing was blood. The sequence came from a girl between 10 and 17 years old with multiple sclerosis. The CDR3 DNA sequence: TGTGCCAGCAGTTGGGGACAGGACCACGAGCAGTACTTC. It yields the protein CASSWGQDHEQYF.